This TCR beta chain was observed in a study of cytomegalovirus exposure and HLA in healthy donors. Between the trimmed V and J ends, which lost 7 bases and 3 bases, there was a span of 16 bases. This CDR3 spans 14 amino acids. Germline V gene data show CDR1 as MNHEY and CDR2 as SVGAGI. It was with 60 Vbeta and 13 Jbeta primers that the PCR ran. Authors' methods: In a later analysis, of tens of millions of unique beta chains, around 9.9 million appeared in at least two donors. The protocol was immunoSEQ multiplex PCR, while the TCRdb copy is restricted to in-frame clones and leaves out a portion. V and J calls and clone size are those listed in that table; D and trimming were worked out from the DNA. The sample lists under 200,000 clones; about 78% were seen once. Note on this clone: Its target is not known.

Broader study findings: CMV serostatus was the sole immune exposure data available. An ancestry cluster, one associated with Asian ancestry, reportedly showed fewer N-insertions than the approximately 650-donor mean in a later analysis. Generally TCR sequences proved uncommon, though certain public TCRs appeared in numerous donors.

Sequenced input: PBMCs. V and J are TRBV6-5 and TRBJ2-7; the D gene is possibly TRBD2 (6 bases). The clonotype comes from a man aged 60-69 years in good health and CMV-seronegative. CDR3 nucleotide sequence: TGTGCCAGCACCGCGGAGGGGAATCGCTACGAGCAGTACTTC. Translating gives CASTAEGNRYEQYF.